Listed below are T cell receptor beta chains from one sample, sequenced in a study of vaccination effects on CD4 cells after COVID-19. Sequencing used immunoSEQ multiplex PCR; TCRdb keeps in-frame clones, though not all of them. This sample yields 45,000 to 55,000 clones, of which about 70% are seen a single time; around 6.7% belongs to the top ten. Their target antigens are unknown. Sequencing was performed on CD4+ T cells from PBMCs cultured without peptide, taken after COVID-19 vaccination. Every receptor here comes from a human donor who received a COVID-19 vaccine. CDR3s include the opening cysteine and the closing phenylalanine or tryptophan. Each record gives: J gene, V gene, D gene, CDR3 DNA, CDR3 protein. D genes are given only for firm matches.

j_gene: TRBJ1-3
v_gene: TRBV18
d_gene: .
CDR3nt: TGTGCCAGCTCAAGCCAGACGTCAATCTCTGGAAACACCATATATTTT
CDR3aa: CASSSQTSISGNTIYF

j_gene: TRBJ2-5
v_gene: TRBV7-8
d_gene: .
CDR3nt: TGTGCCAGCAGCTTAGAGGGGTTTAGGGGGGAGACCCAGTACTTC
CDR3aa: CASSLEGFRGETQYF

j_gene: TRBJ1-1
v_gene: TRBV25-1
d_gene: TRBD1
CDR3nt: TGTGCCAGCAGTGAAAATTCCGGGAGGGACAGGGACGGTGAAGCTTTCTTT
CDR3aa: CASSENSGRDRDGEAFF

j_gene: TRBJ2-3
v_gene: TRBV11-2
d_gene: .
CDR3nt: TGTGCCAGCAGCCACACAGATACGCAGTATTTT
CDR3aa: CASSHTDTQYF

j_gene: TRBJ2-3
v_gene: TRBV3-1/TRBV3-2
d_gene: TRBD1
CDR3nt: TGTGCCAGCAGCGTAACAGGGGGAATCACAGATACGCAGTATTTT
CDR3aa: CASSVTGGITDTQYF

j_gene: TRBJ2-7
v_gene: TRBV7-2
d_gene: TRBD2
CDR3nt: TGTGCCAGCAGCTTGTGGCGACTAGCGGGAGAAAGCGAGCAGTACTTC
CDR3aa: CASSLWRLAGESEQYF

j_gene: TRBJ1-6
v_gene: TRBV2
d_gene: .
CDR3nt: TGTGCCAGCAGTACAAGGGAATCACCCCTCCACTTT
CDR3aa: CASSTRESPLHF

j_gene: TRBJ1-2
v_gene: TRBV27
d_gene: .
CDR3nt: TGTGCCAGCAGTTTATCCCCCACAGGTTCAAACTATGGCTACACCTTC
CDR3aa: CASSLSPTGSNYGYTF

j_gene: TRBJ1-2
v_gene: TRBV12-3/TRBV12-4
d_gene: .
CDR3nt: TGTGCCAGCAGTTCGGACAGTTTTTATGGCTACACCTTC
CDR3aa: CASSSDSFYGYTF

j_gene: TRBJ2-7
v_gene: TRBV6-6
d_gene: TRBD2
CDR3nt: TGTGCCACCCTGCCTAGCGGGAGCTCCTACGAGCAGTACTTC
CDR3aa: CATLPSGSSYEQYF

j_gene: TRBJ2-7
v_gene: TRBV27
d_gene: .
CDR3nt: TGTGCCAGCAGTTATGACCTGTCCTACGAGCAGTACTTC
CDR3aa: CASSYDLSYEQYF